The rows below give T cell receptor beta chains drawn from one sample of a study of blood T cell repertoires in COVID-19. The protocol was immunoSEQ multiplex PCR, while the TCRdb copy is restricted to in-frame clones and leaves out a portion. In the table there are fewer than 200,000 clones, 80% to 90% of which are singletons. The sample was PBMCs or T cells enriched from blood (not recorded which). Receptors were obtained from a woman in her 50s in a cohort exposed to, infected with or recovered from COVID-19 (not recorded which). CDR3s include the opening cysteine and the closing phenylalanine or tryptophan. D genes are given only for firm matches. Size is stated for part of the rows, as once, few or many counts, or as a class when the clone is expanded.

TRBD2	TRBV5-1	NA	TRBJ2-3	CASRGTSGISDTQYF	TGCGCCAGCAGGGGGACTAGCGGGATATCAGATACGCAGTATTTT
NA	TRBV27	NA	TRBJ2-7	CASSAEADNSYEQYF	TGTGCCAGCAGCGCTGAGGCGGACAATTCCTACGAGCAGTACTTC
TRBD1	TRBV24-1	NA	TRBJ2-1	CATRDRVFDEQFF	TGTGCCACCAGGGACAGGGTGTTCGATGAGCAGTTCTTC
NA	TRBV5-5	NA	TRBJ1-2	CASSLVNFRAFGYGYTF	TGTGCCAGCAGCTTGGTAAACTTCAGGGCTTTCGGATATGGCTACACCTTC
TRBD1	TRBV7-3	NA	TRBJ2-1	CASSLKLGTAFNEQFF	TGTGCCAGCAGCTTAAAGCTTGGGACAGCGTTCAATGAGCAGTTCTTC
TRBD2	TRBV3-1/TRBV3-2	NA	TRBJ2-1	CASSRVAGVGYNEQFF	TGTGCCAGCAGCCGGGTAGCGGGAGTAGGCTACAATGAGCAGTTCTTC
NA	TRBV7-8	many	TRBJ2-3	CASSLDRGDTQYF	TGTGCCAGCAGCTTAGATAGGGGGGATACGCAGTATTTT
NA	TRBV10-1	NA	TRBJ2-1	CASSESSRNEQFF	TGCGCCAGCAGTGAGTCTTCGCGCAATGAGCAGTTCTTC
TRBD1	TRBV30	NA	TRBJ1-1	CAWTTGGEAFF	TGTGCCTGGACTACAGGGGGGGAAGCTTTCTTT
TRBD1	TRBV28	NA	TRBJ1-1	CASSGQGGNTEAFF	TGTGCCAGCAGCGGACAGGGGGGGAACACTGAAGCTTTCTTT
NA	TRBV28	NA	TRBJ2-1	CASSPRGVGEQFF	TGTGCCAGCTCCCCCAGGGGAGTAGGTGAGCAGTTCTTC
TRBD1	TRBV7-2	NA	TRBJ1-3	CASSFKGQGANTIYF	TGTGCCAGCAGCTTCAAAGGACAGGGGGCAAACACCATATATTTT
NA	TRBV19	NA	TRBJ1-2	CASSTDMDYGYTF	TGTGCCAGTAGTACGGACATGGACTATGGCTACACCTTC
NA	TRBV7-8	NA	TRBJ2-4	CASSAGTQRGNIQYF	TGTGCCAGCAGCGCCGGGACTCAACGGGGGAACATTCAGTACTTC
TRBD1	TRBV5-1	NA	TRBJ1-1	CASSLGTGEGTEAFF	TGCGCCAGCAGCTTGGGGACAGGGGAGGGAACTGAAGCTTTCTTT
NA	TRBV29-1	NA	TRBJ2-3	CSVVAVSGTPNSYTDTQYF	TGCAGCGTCGTAGCTGTCTCCGGGACACCAAATTCTTACACAGATACGCAGTATTTT
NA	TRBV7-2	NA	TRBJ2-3	CASSWRAQNTDTQYF	TGTGCCAGCAGCTGGCGGGCACAGAACACAGATACGCAGTATTTT
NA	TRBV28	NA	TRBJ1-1	CASAAGGVLNTEAFF	TGTGCCAGCGCGGCCGGGGGGGTATTGAACACTGAAGCTTTCTTT
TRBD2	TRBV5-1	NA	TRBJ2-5	CASSLGTSGRGAEETQYF	TGCGCCAGCAGCTTGGGTACTAGCGGGAGGGGTGCGGAAGAGACCCAGTACTTC
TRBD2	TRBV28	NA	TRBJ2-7	CATGRGSIYEQYF	TGTGCCACCGGGAGGGGTTCTATCTACGAGCAGTACTTC
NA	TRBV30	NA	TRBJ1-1	CAWTSGRVRTEAFF	TGTGCCTGGACCTCGGGGAGGGTGAGGACTGAAGCTTTCTTT
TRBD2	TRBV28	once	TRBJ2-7	CASYQGGNEQYF	TGTGCCAGCTACCAGGGAGGGAACGAGCAGTACTTC
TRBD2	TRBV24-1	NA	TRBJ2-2	CATSDFRTSGSWGGELFF	TGTGCCACCAGTGATTTCCGAACTAGCGGGAGCTGGGGCGGGGAGCTGTTTTTT
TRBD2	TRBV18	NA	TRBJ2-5	CASSPAGGGETQYF	TGTGCCAGCTCACCGGCGGGAGGGGGAGAGACCCAGTACTTC
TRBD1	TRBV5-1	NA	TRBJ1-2	CASSLRGGQGNYGYTF	TGCGCCAGCAGCCTCCGTGGGGGACAGGGAAACTATGGCTACACCTTC
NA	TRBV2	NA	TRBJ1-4	CASSGNWGGEKLFF	TGTGCCAGCAGTGGGAACTGGGGCGGTGAAAAACTGTTTTTT
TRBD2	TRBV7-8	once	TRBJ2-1	CASSPGTGTSVSNEQFF	TGTGCCAGCAGCCCAGGAACCGGGACTAGTGTGTCTAATGAGCAGTTCTTC
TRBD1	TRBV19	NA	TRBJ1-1	CASSFGQGLNTEAFF	TGTGCCAGTAGTTTCGGACAGGGCTTGAACACTGAAGCTTTCTTT
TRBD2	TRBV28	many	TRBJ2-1	CASSLRDSRLAGIHEQFF	TGTGCCAGCAGTTTAAGGGACAGTAGACTAGCGGGTATTCATGAGCAGTTCTTC
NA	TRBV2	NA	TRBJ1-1	CASTDGQLNTEAFF	TGTGCCAGCACCGACGGACAGCTGAACACTGAAGCTTTCTTT
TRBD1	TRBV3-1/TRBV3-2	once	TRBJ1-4	CASSQDGRGVREKLFF	TGTGCCAGCAGCCAAGATGGCAGGGGGGTTCGGGAAAAACTGTTTTTT
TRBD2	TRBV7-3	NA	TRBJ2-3	CASSSSQTSPSSTDTQYF	TGTGCCAGCAGCTCCTCCCAGACTAGCCCGTCTAGCACAGATACGCAGTATTTT